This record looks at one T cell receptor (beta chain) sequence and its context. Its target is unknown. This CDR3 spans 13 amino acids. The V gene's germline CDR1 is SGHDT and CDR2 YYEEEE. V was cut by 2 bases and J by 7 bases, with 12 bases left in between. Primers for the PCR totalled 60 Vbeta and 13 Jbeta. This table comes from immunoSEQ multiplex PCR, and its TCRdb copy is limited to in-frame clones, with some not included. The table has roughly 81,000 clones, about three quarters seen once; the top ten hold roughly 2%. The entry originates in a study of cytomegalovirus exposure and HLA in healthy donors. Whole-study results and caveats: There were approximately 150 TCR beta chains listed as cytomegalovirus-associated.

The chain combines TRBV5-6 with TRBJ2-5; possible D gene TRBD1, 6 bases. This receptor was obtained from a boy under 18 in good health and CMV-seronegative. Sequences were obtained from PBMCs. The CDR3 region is CASSLQGRATQYF. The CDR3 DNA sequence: TGTGCCAGCAGCTTACAGGGCCGGGCGACCCAGTACTTC.